Below are 15 T cell receptor beta chains sequenced from a single sample in a study of blood T cell repertoires in COVID-19. The assay was immunoSEQ multiplex PCR, and TCRdb's table has in-frame clones only and misses some. This sample has about 270,000 clones, with more than 75% found just once. Material for sequencing was peripheral blood. These receptors were taken from a man in his forties with active or convalescent COVID-19.

The CDR3 DNA is TGTGCCAGCAGCTCCGGACTCCCCCGGTACGAGCAGTACTTC. Its translation is CASSSGLPRYEQYF. V usage is TRBV7-9 and J usage is TRBJ2-7; TRBD2 might be the D (5 bases). The germline CDR1 and CDR2 sequences are SEHNR and FQNEAQ (reference sequence). Trimming left V 4 bases short and J 4 bases short, with 14 bases between. The CDR3 has 14 amino acids.

The chain is built from TRBV12-3 or TRBV12-4 and TRBJ2-1; perhaps TRBD2 as D (6 bases). V was pared by 4 bases and J by 6 bases, with 7 bases between. The CDR3 has 12 amino acids. The CDR3 protein is CASSSGVNEQFF. In nucleotides, the CDR3 is TGTGCCAGCAGTTCGGGAGTCAATGAGCAGTTCTTC.

V is TRBV19 and J is TRBJ2-1; D perhaps matches TRBD2 (5 bases). The CDR3 runs 16 residues. In germline, CDR1 is LNHDA, CDR2 SQIVND (reference sequence). The V gene lost 3 bases and the J gene lost 5 bases, with 17 bases spanning the gap. The CDR3: CASSIFGTGRNNEQFF. The CDR3 region has the DNA TGTGCCAGTAGTATCTTCGGAACGGGGAGAAACAATGAGCAGTTCTTC.

This chain connects TRBV7-3 to TRBJ2-1; D perhaps matches TRBD2 (5 bases). V dropped 0 bases and J dropped 10 bases, with 13 bases sitting between them. Germline CDR1 is SGHTA and CDR2 is FQGTGA. CDR3 length equals 14 residues. The CDR3 nucleotides read TGTGCCAGCAGCTTAACGGAGTCTCCGGGAGAGCAGTTCTTC. Amino acids: CASSLTESPGEQFF.

V usage is TRBV6-5 and J usage is TRBJ2-2; 8 positions match TRBD1. Germline V gene lookup returns CDR1 MNHEY and CDR2 SVGAGI. The CDR3 is made up of 14 amino acids. V shed 4 bases and J 4 bases; nucleotides not matched to a gene: 2. CDR3 residues: CASSFRGRTGELFF. CDR3 sequence (DNA): TGTGCCAGCAGTTTCAGGGGGCGCACCGGGGAGCTGTTTTTT.

V usage is TRBV11-1 and J usage is TRBJ1-4; D not certain. The CDR3 totals 14 residues. Trimming stripped 1 base from V and 5 bases from J, with 8 bases between. Germline V lookup: CDR1 SGHAT, CDR2 FQDESV (reference sequence). CDR3 protein: CASSLGARNEKLFF. For the CDR3, the DNA is TGTGCCAGCAGCTTAGGGGCGCGAAATGAAAAACTGTTTTTT.

The genes are TRBV7-2 and TRBJ1-3, with TRBD1 matching 9 bases. From germline, CDR1 is SGHTA and CDR2 FQGNSA. J was trimmed by 0 bases and V by 3 bases; bases with no gene match: 3. The CDR3 extends over 16 amino acids. In DNA form, the CDR3 reads TGTGCCAGCAGCTTGGACAGGGGCTTCTCTGGAAACACCATATATTTT. Translated: CASSLDRGFSGNTIYF.

This rearrangement joins TRBV5-1 to TRBJ1-1, with unresolved D. The CDR3 has 13 residues. Germline V lookup: CDR1 SGHRS, CDR2 YFSETQ. V gave up 4 bases and J gave up 0 bases, with 7 bases separating them. DNA of the CDR3: TGCGCCAGCAGCGAGGGCCTGAACACTGAAGCTTTCTTT. Translation: CASSEGLNTEAFF.

The chain uses TRBV28 and TRBJ2-2, with 11 bases matching TRBD2. CDR1 and CDR2 (germline): MDHEN, SYDVKM. Germline trimming cut 6 bases from V and 7 bases from J; bases unmatched to any gene: 7. The CDR3 sequence is 15 residues long. CDR3 loop: CASSSLAGADGELFF. The CDR3 nucleotides read TGTGCCAGCAGCTCACTAGCGGGGGCGGACGGGGAGCTGTTTTTT.

V gene TRBV6-4 combines with J gene TRBJ2-7, with 10 nucleotides matching TRBD1. J was trimmed by 6 bases and V by 6 bases; bases with no gene match: 11. Germline CDR1 reads MRHNA; CDR2 reads SNTAGT. CDR3 length equals 15 residues. This chain's CDR3 is CASRSGDRGLCEQYF. CDR3 nucleotides: TGTGCCAGCAGGAGCGGGGACAGGGGCTTATGCGAGCAGTACTTC.

This chain connects TRBV6-6 to TRBJ2-7, with 8 bases fitting TRBD2. Germline CDR1 reads MNHNY; CDR2 reads SVGAGI (reference sequence). V trimming: 7 bases; J trimming: 0 bases; junction bases outside the gene matches: 11. This CDR3 is built from 16 residues. The CDR3 coding sequence is TGTGCCAGCAAAACGGGAGGGGCCTCCGGCTCCTACGAGCAGTACTTC. It codes for CASKTGGASGSYEQYF.

The chain uses TRBV7-9 and TRBJ2-5; 9 nucleotides agree with TRBD2. This CDR3 has 15 residues. Germline-derived CDR1 and CDR2 are SEHNR and FQNEAQ (reference sequence). V shed 5 bases, J shed 4 bases, and the junction held 8 bases outside the gene matches. This chain's CDR3 is CASSPGTSPRETQYF. The CDR3 DNA follows: TGTGCCAGCAGCCCCGGGACTAGCCCGCGAGAGACCCAGTACTTC.

The J gene is TRBJ1-1, the V gene TRBV4-2; tentative D call: TRBD1 (5 bases). V was pared by 0 bases and J by 11 bases, with 19 bases between. Germline CDR1 and CDR2: LGHNA and YNFKEQ. The CDR3 length is 15 residues. CDR3 sequence: CASSQEGGDLGLAFF. Written as DNA, the CDR3 is TGTGCCAGCAGCCAAGAAGGAGGGGATTTGGGTTTGGCTTTCTTT.

The gene calls are TRBV27 and TRBJ1-2, with a tentative D call TRBD1 (5 bases). CDR3 length: 12 residues. The V and J ends lost 8 bases and 4 bases respectively, with 11 bases between them. From germline, CDR1 is MNHEY and CDR2 SMNVEV (reference sequence). The CDR3 loop reads CASSPDSYGYTF. In DNA, the CDR3 is TGTGCCAGCTCCCCCGACAGCTATGGCTACACCTTC.

The J gene is TRBJ1-1, the V gene TRBV11-3, with D perhaps TRBD1 (6 bases). The germline CDR1 and CDR2 sequences are SGHNT and YENEEA. V lost 3 bases to trimming and J lost 0 bases, with 14 bases between them. This CDR3 is 16 amino acids long. CDR3 sequence reads: CASSLSTGRVNTEAFF. The CDR3, as DNA: TGTGCCAGCAGCTTGTCCACAGGGAGGGTGAACACTGAAGCTTTCTTT.